A selection of T cell receptor beta chains follows, all from one sample in a study of cytomegalovirus exposure and HLA in healthy donors. The repertoire was sequenced with immunoSEQ multiplex PCR; TCRdb's copy has only in-frame clones and lacks some. This table has approximately 190,000 clones, approximately 78% appearing once. Sequencing was performed on PBMCs. Receptors were obtained from a woman younger than 30 in good health and CMV-seronegative. CDR3s include the opening cysteine and the closing phenylalanine or tryptophan. D genes are given only for firm matches. Some rows mark clone size as missing; the rest say once, few, many or name a class of expanded clone.

TRBV19	once	TRBJ2-7	TRBD2	TGTGCCAGTAGTATGGCGGGGGGTGGCTACGAGCAGTACTTC	CASSMAGGGYEQYF
TRBV4-1	once	TRBJ1-6	NA	TGCGCCAGCAGCCAAGGAGAGGGTATGAATAATTCACCCCTCCACTTT	CASSQGEGMNNSPLHF
TRBV13	NA	TRBJ2-3	TRBD1	TGTGCCAGCAGCTACTATGGGACAGGGATAGATACGCAGTATTTT	CASSYYGTGIDTQYF
TRBV7-3	NA	TRBJ2-7	NA	TGTGCCAGCAGCTCAAACGGAGGGGGCAGCTCCTACGAGCAGTACTTC	CASSSNGGGSSYEQYF
TRBV7-9	few	TRBJ1-2	NA	TGTGCCAGCAGCCCGCTCAGGGTGAACTATGGCTACACCTTC	CASSPLRVNYGYTF
TRBV7-9	NA	TRBJ2-1	NA	TGTGCCAGCAGCCCACAGGGTAATGAGCAGTTCTTC	CASSPQGNEQFF
TRBV5-5	NA	TRBJ2-1	NA	TGTGCCAGCAGCCCCCCCGGGAATGAGCAGTTCTTC	CASSPPGNEQFF
TRBV5-1	once	TRBJ2-5	TRBD1	TGCGCCAGCAGCTGGGGGACAGGAGAAAATCTGGAGACCCAGTACTTC	CASSWGTGENLETQYF
TRBV7-8	NA	TRBJ1-5	NA	TGTGCCAGCAGCTCCCGAACACGGGACTATAGCAATCAGCCCCAGCATTTT	CASSSRTRDYSNQPQHF
TRBV10-2	NA	TRBJ2-2	TRBD2	TGCGCCAGCAGTAACCGGGGGGATGGGGGGGAGTTGTTTTTT	CASSNRGDGGELFF
TRBV9	NA	TRBJ2-1	TRBD2	TGTGCCAGCAGCGGGGAGTCGCTAGCGGGAGGGGTCTCCTACAATGAGCAGTTCTTC	CASSGESLAGGVSYNEQFF
TRBV11-2	NA	TRBJ1-2	NA	TGTGCCAGCAGCTTAACATACACGGGGGTCTATGGCTACACCTTC	CASSLTYTGVYGYTF
TRBV7-3	NA	TRBJ2-3	TRBD1	TGTGCCAGCAGCCTACAAGGACAGGGGAGGGGAGGTGCGCAGTATTTT	CASSLQGQGRGGAQYF
TRBV7-5	once	TRBJ2-6	NA	TGTGTCAGAAGCCGAGCGCTGGGGGCCAACGTCCTGACTTTC	CVRSRALGANVLTF
TRBV18	NA	TRBJ1-2	TRBD1	TGTGCCAGCTCACCGGGCAGGGGGTCTGAGGGCTACACCTTC	CASSPGRGSEGYTF
TRBV4-1	NA	TRBJ2-5	NA	TGCGCCAGCAGCCAAGAATTGAAAGAGAACCAAGAGACCCAGTACTTC	CASSQELKENQETQYF
TRBV5-6	NA	TRBJ1-2	NA	TGTGCCAGCAGCTTGGGGAGCGGTACTAACTATGGCTACACCTTC	CASSLGSGTNYGYTF
TRBV7-9	NA	TRBJ2-5	NA	TGTGCCAGCAGCCATTATCCCCCAGACAGAGAACAAGAGACCCAGTACTTC	CASSHYPPDREQETQYF
TRBV6-1	NA	TRBJ1-6	NA	TGTGCCAGCAGTTTCACACCAAGTTCACCCCTCCACTTT	CASSFTPSSPLHF
TRBV4-2	few	TRBJ1-1	NA	TGTGCCAGCAGCCAAGCTTTGGGCCAGGGCACTGAAGCTTTCTTT	CASSQALGQGTEAFF
TRBV5-6	NA	TRBJ2-3	TRBD1	TGTGCCAGCAGCTTGCTCCCGGGACAGGCCAGCACAGATACGCAGTATTTT	CASSLLPGQASTDTQYF
TRBV10-3	NA	TRBJ2-1	NA	TGTGCCATCAGTGGACAGGGAGGACAGTTCTTC	CAISGQGGQFF
TRBV5-1	few	TRBJ1-1	NA	TGCGCCAGCAGCTTACGGAGTCGGAGCACGGTTAACACTGAAGCTTTCTTT	CASSLRSRSTVNTEAFF
TRBV7-7	NA	TRBJ2-5	TRBD1	TGTGCCAGCAGCCCATTTCCCGGGACAGCCCAAGAGACCCAGTACTTC	CASSPFPGTAQETQYF
TRBV6-4	few	TRBJ2-7	TRBD1	TGTGCCAGCAGTGACTCGGGCCCTGTATTCGACAGGGGGCAGTACGAGCAGTACTTC	CASSDSGPVFDRGQYEQYF
TRBV25-1	few	TRBJ2-5	NA	TGTGCCAGCAGTCTTCAGGGGGGTGTGACCCAGTACTTC	CASSLQGGVTQYF
TRBV7-9	NA	TRBJ1-2	TRBD1	TGTGCCAGCAGCTGGTGGGACAGTCCTAACTATGGCTACACCTTC	CASSWWDSPNYGYTF
TRBV5-1	NA	TRBJ2-5	TRBD2	TGCGCCAGCAGCTTGCTTCCGGGACTAGCGGTTAAAGAGACCCAGTACTTC	CASSLLPGLAVKETQYF
TRBV7-9	once	TRBJ2-1	TRBD2	TGTGCCAGCAGCTCCACATACCGGGGACTAGCGGGAGCTCTTAATGAGCAGTTCTTC	CASSSTYRGLAGALNEQFF
TRBV7-8	once	TRBJ2-7	NA	TGTGCCAGCAGCTTAGTAGGGGTCTACGAGCAGTACTTC	CASSLVGVYEQYF
TRBV7-2	NA	TRBJ2-3	NA	TGTGCCAGCAGCTTAGACAGGATCAACACAGATACGCAGTATTTT	CASSLDRINTDTQYF
TRBV25-1	few	TRBJ1-2	NA	TGTGCCAGCAGTGAATCCGGGTATGGCTACACCTTC	CASSESGYGYTF
TRBV18	NA	TRBJ2-7	TRBD2	TGTGCCAGCTCACGACAGAAAGGACTAGCGGGAGTCTCCTACGAGCAGTACTTC	CASSRQKGLAGVSYEQYF
TRBV18	NA	TRBJ1-2	NA	TGTGCCAGCTCACAAACGGGGACTGGGGATGGCTACACCTTC	CASSQTGTGDGYTF
TRBV10-3	NA	TRBJ2-1	NA	TGTGCCATCACCAAGGGACTGAATTGGGCCACCGCCGAAGAGCAGTTCTTC	CAITKGLNWATAEEQFF
TRBV9	once	TRBJ2-3	TRBD2	TGTGCCAGCAGCGTAGAGCGGGAGCTAGATACGCAGTATTTT	CASSVERELDTQYF
TRBV6-1	NA	TRBJ1-2	TRBD1	TGTGCCAGCAGTGGGGGACAGGGGGCGTTTAACTATGGCTACACCTTC	CASSGGQGAFNYGYTF
TRBV19	NA	TRBJ2-3	NA	TGTGCCACTGGGGGCGGGCCCAGCACAGATACGCAGTATTTT	CATGGGPSTDTQYF
TRBV2	NA	TRBJ1-6	TRBD1	TGTGCCAGCAGTGAACCCGACAGGGTTGGGGTTTCCTATAATTCACCCCTCCACTTT	CASSEPDRVGVSYNSPLHF
TRBV25-1	NA	TRBJ2-7	NA	TGTGCCAGCAGTGAATTGGCAGGGGTCGAGCAGTACTTC	CASSELAGVEQYF
TRBV27	NA	TRBJ2-2	TRBD2	TGTGCCAGCAGTTTATGGGCTAGCGGGAGGTCTTACACCGGGGAGCTGTTTTTT	CASSLWASGRSYTGELFF
TRBV6-6	NA	TRBJ2-1	TRBD1	TGTGCCAGCAGTCCACCGGGACAGATGTCCTACAATGAGCAGTTCTTC	CASSPPGQMSYNEQFF
TRBV27	NA	TRBJ1-3	NA	TGTGCCAGCAGCCCCGTGGCGGTTGGAAACACCATATATTTT	CASSPVAVGNTIYF
TRBV5-1	NA	TRBJ2-1	NA	TGCGCCACCTCAGGTAGCGACGGCAATGAGCAGTTCTTC	CATSGSDGNEQFF
TRBV18	NA	TRBJ2-3	NA	TGTGCCAGCTCACGTATCTTCGGAGTGTCTAGCACAGATACGCAGTATTTT	CASSRIFGVSSTDTQYF
TRBV10-3	NA	TRBJ2-3	TRBD2	TGTGCCATCAGTGGAAGGACTAGCGGGGGCGACCGCACGCAGTATTTT	CAISGRTSGGDRTQYF
TRBV5-5	NA	TRBJ2-4	TRBD2	TGTGCCAGTTCCGGGACTAGCGGGGGGACCAAAAACATTCAGTACTTC	CASSGTSGGTKNIQYF
TRBV19	NA	TRBJ1-2	NA	TGTGCCAGTAGTATCTTAAGGTCGGCAGGCAACTATGGCTACACCTTC	CASSILRSAGNYGYTF
TRBV6-5	NA	TRBJ2-2	NA	TGTGCCAGCAGTGTCCGGAGGGGGCATACCGGGGAGCTGTTTTTT	CASSVRRGHTGELFF
TRBV7-9	NA	TRBJ1-6	TRBD1	TGTGCCAGCAGCACGACAGGGGCGAATTCACCCCTCCACTTT	CASSTTGANSPLHF
TRBV9	NA	TRBJ1-5	NA	TGTGCCAGCAGCGTAGATTCGTATGGCAATCAGCCCCAGCATTTT	CASSVDSYGNQPQHF
TRBV10-2	NA	TRBJ2-7	NA	TGCGCCAGCAGTGCAGGGTCCGAACCCTACGAGCAGTACTTC	CASSAGSEPYEQYF
TRBV28	few	TRBJ2-3	TRBD2	TGTGCCAGCACCCCGGGGGTAGCGGGAGTCACAGATACGCAGTATTTT	CASTPGVAGVTDTQYF
TRBV19	NA	TRBJ2-7	NA	TGTGCCAGTAGTATGCGGGGAAGCTCCTACGAGCAGTACTTC	CASSMRGSSYEQYF
TRBV5-1	NA	TRBJ2-1	TRBD1	TGCGCCAGCAGCCTCACGCAGGGGGCCTTCAACAATGAGCAGTTCTTC	CASSLTQGAFNNEQFF